The sample holds a few counts of the clone carrying this T cell receptor beta chain. The antigen is unknown. The CDR3 sequence is 19 residues long. Germline CDR1 is SGHKS and CDR2 is YYEKEE (reference sequence). V was pared by 7 bases and J by 2 bases, with 18 bases of the junction left unmatched. Amplification of the TCR beta CDR3 regions used RNA transcripts (as template). Second-round multiplex PCR came after first-round RT-PCR with HTBI primers. TCRdb re-analysed the multiplex PCR reads in MiXCR, keeping a single row per CDR3 protein. The sample lists some 1.1 million distinct CDR3 sequences, about two fifths occurring once. This sample is drawn from a study of Graves' ophthalmopathy and Graves' hyperthyroidism. Overall study: Hyperthyroidism counted as stable given no ophthalmopathy within 18 months of follow-up. General study points: Discriminating ophthalmopathy from stable hyperthyroidism, a 13-signature model attained a sensitivity of about 90% and a specificity of 81.08%. Most thyroid clonotypes with frequency above 0.001 were detected in blood too.

Patients were left out if they had other autoimmune diseases, uncontrolled infections, pregnancy or lactation. The chain recombines TRBV5-5 with TRBJ1-6; TRBD1 matches at 7 bases. This receptor was obtained from an adult man with Graves' hyperthyroidism. Sequencing used peripheral blood or thyroid tissue (not recorded which). The CDR3 DNA sequence: TGTGCCAGCGCGGCGACAGGGACACGTAGTGGGCCCTATAATTCACCCCTCCACTTT. This codes for CASAATGTRSGPYNSPLHF.